This TCR beta chain appears in the sequencing data of a study of blood T cell dynamics during melanoma immunotherapy. Study-level findings and limits: At W3, later disease-control patients showed bifurcated PBMC repertoire changes, unlike progressors. The study could not tell melanoma-specific clones from general immune activation.

Regarding time point: pre-treatment baseline. This CDR3 is built from 11 residues. Trimming took 11 bases from V and 3 from J, leaving 10 bases between them. Germline V gene data show CDR1 as SEHNR and CDR2 as FQNEAQ (reference sequence). A fixed DNA input of around 0.35 ug was used per bulk PBMC sample. The repertoire was sequenced with immunoSEQ multiplex PCR; TCRdb's copy has only in-frame clones and lacks some. The table lists 15,000 to 20,000 clones, approximately 80% of them singletons. There are a few counts of this clone. Its specificity is unknown. The chain carries TRBV7-9 and TRBJ1-2; perhaps TRBD1 as D (6 bases). The source of this sequence is a human donor with melanoma. The sample here was blood, taken from a patient treated with checkpoint blockade. CDR3 sequence reads: CAGGRDYGYTF. The CDR3 DNA is TGTGCCGGGGGGCGGGACTATGGCTACACCTTC.